This TCR beta chain originates from a study of T cells in localized non-small cell lung cancer. Germline CDR1 and CDR2: GTSNPN and SVGIG (reference sequence). Deletions cut 4 bases from V and 2 bases from J, with 13 bases between. The length of the CDR3 is 14 residues. Method: immunoSEQ multiplex PCR; TCRdb's copy keeps in-frame clones and lacks some. The sample lists around 40,000 clones; approximately 91% were seen once. About this clone: As yet, its antigen is unknown.

The study's findings and limits: Sequencing involved a lone tumor region, leaving heterogeneity possible. Adjacent lung had a median 57 of the 100 largest tumor clones.

The V and J genes are TRBV30 and TRBJ2-3; D not resolved. The sample was peripheral blood, taken before any cancer treatment. This TCR was recovered from a female donor of 60 years or more with stage I squamous cell lung carcinoma. The CDR3 loop reads CAWTPIISTDTQYF. CDR3 DNA: TGTGCCTGGACCCCGATCATATCCACAGATACGCAGTATTTT.